A single count supports the clone carrying this T cell receptor (beta chain). Antigen specificity is unknown. This sample is part of a study of cytotoxic CD8 clonotypes in ibrutinib-treated CLL. Whole-study findings and limits: Sustained-remission and progressing patients' sampling times differed.

Only in-frame clones appear in the TCRdb table, and some are missing; sequencing was by immunoSEQ multiplex PCR. Of 300,000 to 400,000 clones in the sample, 60% to 80% were seen once. The material was PBMCs, obtained after 36 months of ibrutinib treatment. This receptor was obtained from a human donor with chronic lymphocytic leukemia.

CDR3 residues: CASSEAPRDDSDNQPQHF. CDR3 bases: TGTGCCAGCAGTGAAGCGCCTCGGGACGACAGTGACAATCAGCCCCAGCATTTT. The chain links TRBV6-1 to TRBJ1-5, with a tentative D call TRBD1 (5 bases). Trimming shortened V by 0 bases and J by 3 bases, and 18 bases separated the two germline ends. Looked up from germline, CDR1 is MNHNS and CDR2 is SASEGT. CDR3 size: 18 residues.